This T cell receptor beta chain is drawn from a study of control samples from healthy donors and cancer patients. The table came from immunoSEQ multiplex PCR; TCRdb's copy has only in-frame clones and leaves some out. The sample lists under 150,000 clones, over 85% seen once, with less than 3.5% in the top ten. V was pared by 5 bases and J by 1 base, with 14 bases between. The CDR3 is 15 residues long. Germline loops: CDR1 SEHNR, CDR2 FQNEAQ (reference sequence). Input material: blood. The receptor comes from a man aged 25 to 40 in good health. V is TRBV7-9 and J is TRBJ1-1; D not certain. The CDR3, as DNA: TGTGCCAGCAGCCTGAGACCTCTCCAGAACACTGAAGCTTTCTTT. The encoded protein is CASSLRPLQNTEAFF.